One T cell receptor (beta chain) is described in this entry. What it binds is unknown. This record belongs to a study of T cells in Graves' hyperthyroidism and ophthalmopathy. The study, taken as a whole, reports: Within blood appeared most thyroid clonotypes that had expanded above 0.001.

Amplified regions were TCR beta CDR3 sequences from RNA transcripts. Researchers ran a first-round RT-PCR on the TCR CDR3 using the HTBI primer set. TCRdb reprocessed the multiplex PCR reads via MiXCR and lists one record per CDR3 protein. Altogether fewer than 350,000 distinct CDR3 sequences are present, around a fifth being singletons, with the ten largest covering about two fifths. The CDR3 is made up of 13 amino acids. The germline V gene has CDR1 GTSNPN and CDR2 SVGIG (reference sequence). Losses at the gene ends were 2 bases for V and 5 bases for J; bases not matched to a gene: 4. The study based diagnoses on clinical symptoms, serum thyroxine and TRAb, thyroid ultrasound and orbital computed tomography.

The sequence came from a man over 45 with Graves' ophthalmopathy. Sequencing was done on a sample of blood. The rearrangement uses TRBV30 and TRBJ2-3; TRBD2 agrees at 7 bases. CDR3 sequence reads: CAWSYGGRDTQYF. The CDR3 DNA follows: TGTGCCTGGAGTTACGGCGGGAGAGATACGCAGTATTTT.